These 4 T cell receptor beta chains came from one sample sequenced in a study of cytomegalovirus exposure and HLA in healthy donors (dated by TCRdb to the late 2010s). Receptor amplification or capture employed the immunoSEQ multiplex PCR assay. A mixture of 60 forward primers for TCR Vbeta segments and 13 reverse primers for TCR Jbeta segments was used in the multiplex PCR. TCRdb's version of the immuneACCESS table is confined to in-frame rearrangements and falls short of the full clone set. An unresolved V gene accounts for under half of the shortfall where checked; the remainder is of unknown origin. In this sample's table one finds 70,000 or so clones. The ten largest account for 0.83% of the sample. Sequencing was carried out using PBMCs. Source of these receptors: a boy younger than 18 in good health and CMV-seronegative.

The chain joins TRBV25-1 to TRBJ2-7, with D hard to call. V was clipped by 5 bases and J by 2 bases, with 10 bases between them. Germline loops: CDR1 MGHDK, CDR2 SYGVNS. The length of the CDR3 is 13 residues. CDR3 sequence: CASSTEQPYEQYF. CDR3 coding DNA: TGTGCCAGCAGTACGGAACAGCCCTACGAGCAGTACTTC.

The CDR3 region is CASSLARVGRSNQPQHF. The CDR3 coding sequence is TGTGCCAGCAGCTTAGCCCGAGTGGGCAGGAGCAATCAGCCCCAGCATTTT. The chain uses TRBV7-8 and TRBJ1-5; D gene ambiguous. The CDR3 is made up of 17 amino acids. From germline, CDR1 is SGHVS and CDR2 FQNEAQ. V was clipped by 0 bases and J by 1 base, with 13 bases between them.

The V call is TRBV5-1, the J call TRBJ1-2; perhaps TRBD1 as D (6 bases). This CDR3 has 14 residues. V was cut by 4 bases and J by 6 bases, with 16 bases left in between. Germline CDR1 SGHRS, CDR2 YFSETQ. The CDR3: CASSAQAKGDGYTF. DNA for the CDR3: TGCGCCAGCAGCGCCCAGGCCAAGGGGGATGGCTACACCTTC.

The chain links TRBV18 to TRBJ1-1; no clear D. The V end was cut by 6 bases, the J end by 2 bases, with 10 bases between. Germline V gene sequence: CDR1 KGHSH, CDR2 LQKENI. The CDR3 extends over 13 amino acids. CDR3 residues: CASSFDTNTEAFF. The CDR3 nucleotides are TGTGCCAGCTCCTTCGACACAAACACTGAAGCTTTCTTT. The variable domain in full, completed from reference TRBV18 and TRBJ1-1, reads NAGVMQNPRHLVRRRGQEARLRCSPMKGHSHVYWYRQLPEEGLKFMVYLQKENIIDESGMPKERFSAEFPKEGPSILRIQQVVRGDSAAYFCASSFDTNTEAFFGQGTRLTVV.